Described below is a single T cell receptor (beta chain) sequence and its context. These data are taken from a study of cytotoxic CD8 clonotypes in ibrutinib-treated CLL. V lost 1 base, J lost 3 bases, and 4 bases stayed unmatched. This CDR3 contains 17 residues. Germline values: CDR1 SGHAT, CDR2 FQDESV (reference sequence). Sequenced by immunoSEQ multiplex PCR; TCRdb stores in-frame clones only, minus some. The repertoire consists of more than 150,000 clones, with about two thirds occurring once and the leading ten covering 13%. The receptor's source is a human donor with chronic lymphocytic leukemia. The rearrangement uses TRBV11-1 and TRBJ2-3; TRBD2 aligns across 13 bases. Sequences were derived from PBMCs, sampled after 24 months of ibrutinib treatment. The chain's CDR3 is CASSLVGLAGATDTQYF. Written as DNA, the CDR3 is TGTGCCAGCAGCTTAGTAGGACTAGCGGGAGCGACAGATACGCAGTATTTT.